Listed below are T cell receptor beta chains from one sample, sequenced in a study of blood T cell repertoires in COVID-19. Generated by immunoSEQ multiplex PCR, the TCRdb table keeps only in-frame clones and is missing some. The table has 250,000 or so clones, over 80% seen once. The source material was peripheral blood. Every receptor here comes from a middle-aged woman who had recovered from COVID-19. The CDR3 runs from the conserved cysteine through the conserved F or W. A D gene is named only where the DNA matches it firmly. Clone size, where shown, is once, few, many, or a class for clones that have expanded.

v_gene	j_gene	d_gene	abundance	CDR3nt	CDR3aa
TRBV9	TRBJ1-1	-	few	TGTGCCAGCAGCTTTAGCCTGCTGAACACTGAAGCTTTCTTT	CASSFSLLNTEAFF
TRBV27	TRBJ1-6	TRBD1	-	TGTGCCAGCCGGGACAGGGAAGATTCACCCCTCCACTTT	CASRDREDSPLHF
TRBV27	TRBJ1-5	-	-	TGTGCCAGCAGTTGGCAGGGTGGGAGCAATCAGCCCCAGCATTTT	CASSWQGGSNQPQHF
TRBV24-1	TRBJ2-3	-	-	TGTGCCATCGCGACAGGTAGCACAGATACGCAGTATTTT	CAIATGSTDTQYF
TRBV7-9	TRBJ1-3	TRBD1	-	TGTGCCAGCAGCCCACGGACAGGGTCAGGAAACACCATATATTTT	CASSPRTGSGNTIYF
TRBV6-1	TRBJ1-1	-	-	TGTGCCAGCAGTGAAGCGAGGGCCCGTGAGAGGACTGAAGCTTTCTTT	CASSEARARERTEAFF
TRBV2	TRBJ1-5	TRBD1	-	TGTGCCAGCAGCCTAAGACAGGGGGCAGTTCAGCCCCAGCATTTT	CASSLRQGAVQPQHF
TRBV7-8	TRBJ1-1	TRBD1	-	TGTGCCAGCAGCTTATATAGGGGGCGGTGGACTGAAGCTTTCTTT	CASSLYRGRWTEAFF
TRBV18	TRBJ1-3	-	once	TGTGCCAGCTCCTTGACAGGAATGGACACCATATATTTT	CASSLTGMDTIYF
TRBV12-1	TRBJ2-3	-	-	TGTGCCAGCAGCTGCGCCACTAGCGGGGTTCGTTTCTACACAGATACGCAGTATTTT	CASSCATSGVRFYTDTQYF
TRBV5-1	TRBJ1-1	TRBD1	-	TGCGCCAGCAGCCCGGGACAGGGGAACACTGAAGCTTTCTTT	CASSPGQGNTEAFF
TRBV6-5	TRBJ1-6	-	many	TGTGCCAGCAGGGTACCAGGTTTACCCCTCCACTTT	CASRVPGLPLHF
TRBV28	TRBJ1-5	-	-	TGTGCCAGCAGTTCCAACAATCAGCCCCAGCATTTT	CASSSNNQPQHF
TRBV19	TRBJ1-2	-	-	TGTGCCAGTAGTTCTATCCGGACTGACAACTATGGCTACACCTTC	CASSSIRTDNYGYTF
TRBV2	TRBJ1-5	-	few	TGTGCCAGCAATGCTGGCACTAGCAATCAGCCCCAGCATTTT	CASNAGTSNQPQHF
TRBV2	TRBJ2-7	TRBD1	many	TGTGCCAGCAGTGTTGGGCAGGGGGCACTCTACGAGCAGTACTTC	CASSVGQGALYEQYF
TRBV5-1	TRBJ2-7	-	few	TGCGCCAGCAGCTTGGCCATGCGAGTACAGGGCCGAGACGAGCAGTACTTC	CASSLAMRVQGRDEQYF
TRBV6-5	TRBJ1-6	TRBD1	-	TGTGCCAGCCGCGGGACAGGGGTAAATTCACCCCTCCACTTT	CASRGTGVNSPLHF
TRBV2	TRBJ2-7	-	once	TGTGCCAGCGAATCAGGGTCGACCTACGAGCAGTACTTC	CASESGSTYEQYF
TRBV7-8	TRBJ2-5	TRBD2	-	TGTGCCAGCAGCTTAAGAACAGCGGGGTCTGAGACCCAGTACTTC	CASSLRTAGSETQYF
TRBV30	TRBJ1-4	-	-	TGTGCCTGGAGGGGCAAACCGTCGGGAGAAAAACTGTTTTTT	CAWRGKPSGEKLFF
TRBV6-6	TRBJ2-3	TRBD1	-	TGTGCCAGCAGAGACAGGGGTCTCAGCACAGATACGCAGTATTTT	CASRDRGLSTDTQYF
TRBV20-1	TRBJ2-7	-	once	TGCAGTGCTTCTATCTACGAGCAGTACTTC	CSASIYEQYF
TRBV20-1	TRBJ2-1	-	-	TGCAGTGCTAGTGGTTTATCGAGGCAGTCATCCTACAATGAGCAGTTCTTC	CSASGLSRQSSYNEQFF
TRBV12-3/TRBV12-4	TRBJ2-5	-	-	TGTGCCAGCAGTTTCCCAGGAATTGAGACCCAGTACTTC	CASSFPGIETQYF
TRBV6-5	TRBJ2-1	-	-	TGTGCCAGCACCGACGCTTATGGAGGCAATGAGCAGTTCTTC	CASTDAYGGNEQFF
TRBV7-3	TRBJ2-1	TRBD2	-	TGTGCCAGCAGCTTAATTAGCGGGGCCTACAATGAGCAGTTCTTC	CASSLISGAYNEQFF
TRBV19	TRBJ2-2	TRBD1	-	TGTGCCAGTGGAAGGAGACAGGGCTACACCGGGGAGCTGTTTTTT	CASGRRQGYTGELFF
TRBV2	TRBJ2-2	-	-	TGTGCCAGAGGGACACAAGGAAACACCGGGGAGCTGTTTTTT	CARGTQGNTGELFF
TRBV2	TRBJ1-5	TRBD1	-	TGTGCCAGCGGACAGGGGGAAGGTGTAAGGCCCCAGCATTTT	CASGQGEGVRPQHF
TRBV6-5	TRBJ2-7	-	once	TGTGCCAGCGAAGCAAGAACAGGGCACTACGAGCAGTACTTC	CASEARTGHYEQYF
TRBV28	TRBJ1-2	TRBD1	few	TGTGCCAGCAGTCCTTCAAGGGGGACAGCCTATGGCTACACCTTC	CASSPSRGTAYGYTF
TRBV2	TRBJ2-7	-	-	TGTGCCAGCAGTGAGCAGGGGCTTCTAGGTGAGCAGTACTTC	CASSEQGLLGEQYF